Detailed here is one TCR beta chain. The sample belongs to a study of blood T cell repertoires in COVID-19. Study details: T cells, B-cell-depleted T cells, or PBMCs supplied cDNA or gDNA.

V shed 2 bases and J 4 bases; nucleotides not matched to a gene: 7. The CDR3 is 16 amino acids. Germline CDR1 KGHSH, CDR2 LQKENI. In the authors' workflow: Reference gene primer amplification yielded estimated nucleated cell counts. Using immunoSEQ multiplex PCR, the repertoire was profiled, and TCRdb retains in-frame clones only, with some absent. The DNA was the basis for D and trimming; V, J and clone size are from that table. The sample gives about 150,000 clones, around 79% of which show up once; around 1.5% is in the top ten. The sequence was obtained from a man older than 75 with acute or convalescent COVID-19. Sample: peripheral blood. This chain uses TRBV18 with TRBJ2-1; 8 positions agree with TRBD2. In nucleotides, the CDR3 is TGTGCCAGCTCACCAGTTCGGGGGGGGACTTACAATGAGCAGTTCTTC. Encoded protein: CASSPVRGGTYNEQFF.